This T cell receptor beta chain was found in a study of blood T cell repertoires in COVID-19 (dated by TCRdb to the early 2020s). Notes on the research overall: Samples from collaborators originated in the United States, Italy and Spain and spanned both the acute and convalescent phases of COVID-19. Where HLA class I and class II types were available, the types were taken from metadata supplied by the sample provider, not from assay-based typing. Sample metadata almost always included a de-identified subject ID, COVID-19 status, age in years and sex. Deeply sampled blood TCRbeta repertoires from subjects exposed to, actively infected with, or recovered from COVID-19 were included in the dataset. The prospective study material was composed of cDNA or gDNA derived from T cells, B-cell-depleted T cells, or PBMCs. A freely available public database, intended as a resource for researchers studying the immune response to SARS-CoV-2, is where the repertoires were released. The samples were drawn from the first 160 participants of the ongoing ImmuneRACE study and from some 1,300 subjects provided by 6 global collaborators.

Overall study results and their limits: The amount of clinical and demographic metadata varied by source and participant and was provided uncurated.

Worth noting for this clone: No antigen is known for it. No base quality information exists; no much larger clone differs at one position.

The germline V gene (reference sequence) yields LNHDA for CDR1 and SQIVND for CDR2. V and J lose 8 bases and 6 bases, and a span of 17 bases separates them. From its cysteine to its phenylalanine, the CDR3 spans 14 amino acids. Only the CDR3 portion is preserved as DNA: 42 bases, with reading frame beginning at the first base. Each collaborating institution followed its own protocols to collect whole blood in K2EDTA tubes. Collaborator samples were shipped for TCRbeta analysis as frozen whole blood, isolated PBMCs, or DNA extracted from either sample type. TCRbeta CDR3 regions were amplified from genomic DNA by means of the immunoSEQ Assay, a bias-controlled multiplex PCR. The original pipeline was this. Nucleated cell counts per sample were estimated from amplification of reference gene primers within the assay. To quantify the absolute abundance of each unique TCRbeta CDR3 rearrangement, sequence reads were collapsed and filtered. For each sample, productive Simpson clonality was calculated as the square root of Simpson's diversity index over productive rearrangements. TCRdb carries this immuneACCESS record with in-frame sequences only. Its versions omit some clonotypes, under half of them owing to an unresolved V gene in the studies checked, with the rest unexplained. Clonal size and the V and J genes are those of that table, whereas D and trimming came from the DNA. The sample table shows hundreds of thousands of clones, and roughly 85% are seen once. Of the sample, roughly 3.6% falls within the top ten clones.

The source of this sequence is a woman between 18 and 29 years old with acute or convalescent COVID-19. Specimen: peripheral blood. The rearrangement combines TRBV19 with TRBJ2-1; TRBD2 is perhaps the D gene, given 5 matching bases. The CDR3 region reads CASRSASIGNEQFF. The DNA sequence is given as TGTGCCAGTCGCTCGGCTAGCATCGGCAATGAGCAGTTCTTC.